These 5 T cell receptor beta chains share one sample of origin, sequenced in a study of blood T cell repertoires in COVID-19. Data came from immunoSEQ multiplex PCR; TCRdb stores just in-frame clones and leaves some out. The data hold 120,000 or so clones, with about 81% observed a single time. The sample taken for sequencing was peripheral blood. Receptors were obtained from a woman between 45 and 60 years old with acute or convalescent COVID-19.

The chain is built from TRBV30 and TRBJ1-6, with D possibly TRBD1 on 5 matching bases. V was pared by 1 base and J by 9 bases, with 19 bases between. The CDR3 consists of 16 residues. Germline-derived CDR1 and CDR2 are GTSNPN and SVGIG (reference sequence). The CDR3 DNA reads as TGTGCCTGGAGTGGGTTTGGGGCAGGGATAACTTCACCCCTCCACTTT. Residues: CAWSGFGAGITSPLHF.

This clone was seen a handful of times. The CDR3 coding sequence is TGTGCCAGCAGTGTGTCGCGACTAGCGGTGAACACCGGGGAGCTGTTTTTT. It is translated as CASSVSRLAVNTGELFF. The chain combines TRBV6-1 with TRBJ2-2; TRBD2 matches 9 bases. The CDR3 extends over 17 amino acids. Germline-derived CDR1 and CDR2 are MNHNS and SASEGT. The V gene end was trimmed by 4 bases and the J gene end by 1 base; junction bases not matched to a gene: 7.

For this clone: The likely explanation is a read error, given a far larger clone one base away. The chain has TRBV9 and TRBJ1-2; D gene unclear. V shed 4 bases and J shed 3 bases, with 7 bases lying between them. Germline lookup yields CDR1 SGDLS and CDR2 YYNGEE. The CDR3 has 12 amino acids. CDR3 nucleotide sequence: TGTGCCAGCAGCTTCGGGGACTATGGCTACACCTTC. This sequence encodes CASSFGDYGYTF.

The CDR3 reads CASSIKRGGKETQYF. The CDR3 DNA sequence: TGTGCCAGTAGTATAAAACGCGGGGGGAAAGAGACCCAGTACTTC. V gene TRBV19 combines with J gene TRBJ2-5, with TRBD2 matching 8 bases. Germline CDR1 LNHDA, CDR2 SQIVND (reference sequence). The V gene end was trimmed by 2 bases and the J gene end by 3 bases; junction bases not matched to a gene: 5. This CDR3 has 15 residues.

The chain has TRBV15 and TRBJ2-3; TRBD2 aligns across 11 bases. This CDR3 has 15 amino acids. Trimming removed 5 bases from V and 6 bases from J; junction bases left unmatched: 7. Germline loops: CDR1 LNHNV, CDR2 YYDKDF (reference sequence). The CDR3 spells CATSWGTSGADTQYF. The CDR3 coding sequence is TGTGCCACCAGCTGGGGGACTAGCGGTGCGGATACGCAGTATTTT. Using reference TRBV15 and TRBJ2-3 for the parts outside the CDR3, the full variable domain is DAMVIQNPRYQVTQFGKPVTLSCSQTLNHNVMYWYQQKSSQAPKLLFHYYDKDFNNEADTPDNFQSRRPNTSFCFLDIRSPGLGDTAMYLCATSWGTSGADTQYFGPGTRLTVL.